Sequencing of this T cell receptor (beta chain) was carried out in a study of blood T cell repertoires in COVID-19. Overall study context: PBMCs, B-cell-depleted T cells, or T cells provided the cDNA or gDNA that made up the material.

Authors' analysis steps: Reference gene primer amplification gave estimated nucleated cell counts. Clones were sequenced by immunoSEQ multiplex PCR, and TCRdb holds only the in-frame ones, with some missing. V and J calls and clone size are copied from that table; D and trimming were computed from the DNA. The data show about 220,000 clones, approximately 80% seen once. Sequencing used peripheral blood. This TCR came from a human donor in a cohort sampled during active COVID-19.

CDR3 residues: CASSFPAGANVLTF. The DNA of the CDR3 is TGTGCCAGCAGCTTTCCAGCTGGGGCCAACGTCCTGACTTTC. The genes are TRBV5-4 and TRBJ2-6, with D uncertain. The V end lost 2 bases, the J end lost 2 bases, and 5 bases lay between the germline ends. The germline gives CDR1 SGHNT, CDR2 YYREEE (reference sequence). The CDR3 consists of 14 residues. Using reference TRBV5-4 and TRBJ2-6 for the parts outside the CDR3, the full variable domain is ETGVTQSPTHLIKTRGQQVTLRCSSQSGHNTVSWYQQALGQGPQFIFQYYREEENGRGNFPPRFSGLQFPNYSSELNVNALELDDSALYLCASSFPAGANVLTFGAGSRLTVL.